This T cell receptor beta chain was recovered during a study of T cell responses to AZD1222 COVID-19 vaccine. Study results and limitations: Vaccination with two AZD1222 doses was followed by a rise in Spike-specific TCR breadth and depth. Clonal diversity was possibly underestimated, and the donors were mostly white British, with more females. The study sampled repertoires only after the peak T cell response.

A note on this clone: Its target is not known.

This CDR3 is 11 amino acids long. V dropped 10 bases and J dropped 1 base, with 4 bases sitting between them. Germline V lookup: CDR1 PRHDT, CDR2 FYEKMQ (reference sequence). Clones were sequenced by immunoSEQ multiplex PCR, and TCRdb holds only the in-frame ones, with some missing. The sample contains over 150,000 clones, approximately 90% of which appear only once. Sample: peripheral blood, taken on day 0 of MenACWY control vaccination. The receptor was isolated from an adult in good health. V is TRBV13 and J is TRBJ2-2, with D uncertain. In DNA, the CDR3 is TGTGCCACCAGGAACACCGGGGAGCTGTTTTTT. Its translation: CATRNTGELFF.